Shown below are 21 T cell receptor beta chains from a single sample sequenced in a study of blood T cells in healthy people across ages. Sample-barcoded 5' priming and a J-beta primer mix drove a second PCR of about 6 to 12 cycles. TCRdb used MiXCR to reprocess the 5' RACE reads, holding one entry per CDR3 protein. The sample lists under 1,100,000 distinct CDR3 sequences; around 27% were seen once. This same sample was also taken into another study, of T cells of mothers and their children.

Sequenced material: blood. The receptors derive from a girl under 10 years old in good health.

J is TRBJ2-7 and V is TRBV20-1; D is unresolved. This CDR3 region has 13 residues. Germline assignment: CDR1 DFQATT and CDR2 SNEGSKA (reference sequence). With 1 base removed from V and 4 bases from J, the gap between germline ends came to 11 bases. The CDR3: CSARAQVGYEQYF. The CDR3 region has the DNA TGCAGTGCTAGAGCCCAGGTGGGATACGAGCAGTACTTC.

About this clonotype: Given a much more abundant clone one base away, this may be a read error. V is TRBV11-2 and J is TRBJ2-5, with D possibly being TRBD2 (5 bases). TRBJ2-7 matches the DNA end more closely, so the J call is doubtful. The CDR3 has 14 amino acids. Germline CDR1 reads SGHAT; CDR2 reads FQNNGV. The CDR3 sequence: CASSFSESSYEQYF. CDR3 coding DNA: TGTGCCAGCAGCTTTAGCGAGAGCTCCTACGAGCAGTACTTC.

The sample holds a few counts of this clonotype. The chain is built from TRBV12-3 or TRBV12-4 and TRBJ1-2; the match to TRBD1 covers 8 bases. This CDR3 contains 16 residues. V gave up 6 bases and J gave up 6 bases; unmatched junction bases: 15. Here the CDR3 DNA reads TGTGCCAGCAGCCCTTTTATGGGACAGGTAGTCGATGGCTACACCTTC. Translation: CASSPFMGQVVDGYTF.

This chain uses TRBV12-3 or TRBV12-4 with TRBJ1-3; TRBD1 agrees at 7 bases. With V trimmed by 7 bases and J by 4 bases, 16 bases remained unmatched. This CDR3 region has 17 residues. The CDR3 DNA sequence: TGTGCCAGCACCCGAGACCTGACAGGGTTGGGCGGAAACACCATATATTTT. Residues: CASTRDLTGLGGNTIYF.

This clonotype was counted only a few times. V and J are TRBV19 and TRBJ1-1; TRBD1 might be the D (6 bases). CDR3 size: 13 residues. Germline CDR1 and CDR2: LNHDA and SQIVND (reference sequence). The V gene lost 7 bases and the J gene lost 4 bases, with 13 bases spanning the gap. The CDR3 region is CASTLGASTEAFF. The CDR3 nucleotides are TGTGCCAGTACCCTGGGGGCATCCACTGAAGCTTTCTTT.

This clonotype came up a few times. The CDR3 DNA reads TGTGCCAGCAGTGAAGCGGCTAGCTGGGTCAATGAGCAGTTCTTC. Protein sequence: CASSEAASWVNEQFF. This rearrangement joins TRBV6-1 to TRBJ2-5; TRBD2 might be the D (5 bases). The DNA end is a closer match to TRBJ2-1, so the J assignment may be wrong. The CDR3 has 15 amino acids. Germline-derived CDR1 and CDR2 are MNHNS and SASEGT.

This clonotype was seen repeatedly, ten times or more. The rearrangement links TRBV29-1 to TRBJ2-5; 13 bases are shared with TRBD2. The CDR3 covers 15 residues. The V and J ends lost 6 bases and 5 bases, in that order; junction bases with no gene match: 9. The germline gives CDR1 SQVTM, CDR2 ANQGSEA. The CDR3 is CSVDGLAGEWETQYF. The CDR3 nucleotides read TGCAGCGTCGATGGACTAGCGGGAGAATGGGAGACCCAGTACTTC.

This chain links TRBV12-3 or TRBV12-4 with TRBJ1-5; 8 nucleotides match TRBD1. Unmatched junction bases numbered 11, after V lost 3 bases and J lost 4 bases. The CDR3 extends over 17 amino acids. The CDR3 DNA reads TGTGCCAGCAGTTTCGGTTTCGGGGACAGGCCTAATCAGCCCCAGCATTTT. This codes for CASSFGFGDRPNQPQHF.

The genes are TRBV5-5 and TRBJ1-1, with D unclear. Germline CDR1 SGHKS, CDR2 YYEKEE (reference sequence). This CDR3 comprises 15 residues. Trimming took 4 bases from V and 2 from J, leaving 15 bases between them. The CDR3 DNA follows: TGTGCCAGCAGCCTACTAATTAAGGGAAACACTGAAGCTTTCTTT. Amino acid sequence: CASSLLIKGNTEAFF.

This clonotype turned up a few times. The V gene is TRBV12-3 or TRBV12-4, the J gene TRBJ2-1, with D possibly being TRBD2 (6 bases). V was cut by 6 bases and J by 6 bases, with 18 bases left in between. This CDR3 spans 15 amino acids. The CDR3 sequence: CASSPTSPSGNEQFF. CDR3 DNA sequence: TGTGCCAGCAGCCCGACTAGTCCCTCGGGCAATGAGCAGTTCTTC.

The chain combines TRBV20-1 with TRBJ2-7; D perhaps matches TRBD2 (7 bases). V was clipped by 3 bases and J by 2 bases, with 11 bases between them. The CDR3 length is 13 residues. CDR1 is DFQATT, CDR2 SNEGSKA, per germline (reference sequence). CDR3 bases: TGCAGTGCTAGGACGCGGGGGCCCTACGAGCAGTACTTC. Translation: CSARTRGPYEQYF.

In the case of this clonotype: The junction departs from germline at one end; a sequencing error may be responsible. This CDR3 is CASSLLPYNDQFF. Here the CDR3 DNA reads TGCGCCAGCAGCCTCCTTCCTTACAATGATCAGTTCTTC. The chain couples TRBV5-1 to TRBJ2-7; no firm D call. With the DNA end fitting TRBJ2-1 better, the J assignment may be wrong. CDR3 size: 13 residues. Germline values: CDR1 SGHRS, CDR2 YFSETQ.

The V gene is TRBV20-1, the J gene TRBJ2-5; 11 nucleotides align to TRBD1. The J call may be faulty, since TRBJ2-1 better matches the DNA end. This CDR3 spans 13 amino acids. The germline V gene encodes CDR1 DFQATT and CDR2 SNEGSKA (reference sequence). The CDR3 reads CSARGTGGNEQFF. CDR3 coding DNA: TGCAGTGCTAGGGGGACAGGGGGTAATGAGCAGTTCTTC.

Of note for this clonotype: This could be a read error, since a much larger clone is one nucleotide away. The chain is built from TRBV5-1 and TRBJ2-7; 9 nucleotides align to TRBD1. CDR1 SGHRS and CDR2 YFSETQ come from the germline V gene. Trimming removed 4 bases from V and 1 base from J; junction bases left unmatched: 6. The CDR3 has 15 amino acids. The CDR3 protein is CASSQNGQGSYEQYF. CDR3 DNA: TGCGCCAGCAGCCAAAACGGACAGGGGTCCTACGAGCAGTACTTC.

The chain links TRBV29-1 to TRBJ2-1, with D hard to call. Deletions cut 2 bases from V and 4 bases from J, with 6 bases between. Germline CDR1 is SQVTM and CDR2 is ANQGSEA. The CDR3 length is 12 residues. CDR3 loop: CSVELEYNEQFF. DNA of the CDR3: TGCAGCGTTGAACTCGAGTACAATGAGCAGTTCTTC.

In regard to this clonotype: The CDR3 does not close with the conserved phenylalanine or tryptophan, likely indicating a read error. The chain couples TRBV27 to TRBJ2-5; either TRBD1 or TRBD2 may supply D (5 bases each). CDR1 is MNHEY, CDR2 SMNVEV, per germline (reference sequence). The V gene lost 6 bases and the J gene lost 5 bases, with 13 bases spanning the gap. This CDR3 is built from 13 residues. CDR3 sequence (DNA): TGTGCCAGCAGCCAGGGACGGCCGGAGACCCAGTACCTC. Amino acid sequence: CASSQGRPETQYL.

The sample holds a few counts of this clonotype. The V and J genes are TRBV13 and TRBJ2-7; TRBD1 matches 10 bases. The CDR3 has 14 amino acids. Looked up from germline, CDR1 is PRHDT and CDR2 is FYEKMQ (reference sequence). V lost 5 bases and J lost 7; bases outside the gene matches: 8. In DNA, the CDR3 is TGTGCCAGCAGCCAGGACAGGGGGGTACGAGAGCAGTACTTC. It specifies CASSQDRGVREQYF.

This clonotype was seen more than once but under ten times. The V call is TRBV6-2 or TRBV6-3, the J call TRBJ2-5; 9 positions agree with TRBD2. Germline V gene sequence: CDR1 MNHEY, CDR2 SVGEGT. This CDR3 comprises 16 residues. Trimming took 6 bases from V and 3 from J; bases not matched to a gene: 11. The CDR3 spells CASSQSVAGVEETQYF. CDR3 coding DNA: TGTGCCAGCAGCCAGTCGGTAGCGGGGGTAGAAGAGACCCAGTACTTC.

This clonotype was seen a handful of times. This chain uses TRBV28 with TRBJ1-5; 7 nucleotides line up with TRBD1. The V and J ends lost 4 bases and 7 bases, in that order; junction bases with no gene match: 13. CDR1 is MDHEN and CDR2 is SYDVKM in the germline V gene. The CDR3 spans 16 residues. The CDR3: CASSSLTGALQQPQHF. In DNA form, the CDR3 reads TGTGCCAGCAGTTCGCTTACAGGGGCCCTCCAGCAGCCCCAGCATTTT.

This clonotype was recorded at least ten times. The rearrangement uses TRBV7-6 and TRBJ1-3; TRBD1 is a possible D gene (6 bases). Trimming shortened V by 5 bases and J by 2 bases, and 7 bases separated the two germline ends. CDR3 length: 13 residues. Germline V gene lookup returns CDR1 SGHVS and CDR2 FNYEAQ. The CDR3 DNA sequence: TGTGCCAGCAGCCGGACAGCTGGAAACACCATATATTTT. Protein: CASSRTAGNTIYF.

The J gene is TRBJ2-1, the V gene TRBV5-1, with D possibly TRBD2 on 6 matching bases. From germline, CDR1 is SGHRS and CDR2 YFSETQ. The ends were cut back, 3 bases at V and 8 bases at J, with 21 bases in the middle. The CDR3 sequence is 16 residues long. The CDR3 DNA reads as TGCGCCAGCAGCTGGGGGGAGGTAGGATTTATGGATGAGCAGTTCTTC. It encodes CASSWGEVGFMDEQFF.